The clone carrying this T cell receptor beta chain was observed a handful of times. The antigen is not known. This record comes from a study of beta chain features in type 1 diabetes. Study outcomes and limitations: Compared with healthy donors, patients appeared to share more similar naive, central memory and regulatory TCRB repertoires. TCRB CDR3 length was moderately but significantly reduced in all four CD4+ subsets of Type 1 diabetes patients. Although PCR might favor shorter templates, it would do so equally in patients and controls. The study left unresolved whether HLA type influences TCRB rearrangement.

TCRB transcripts that were expressed got sequenced, as all of the isolated RNA had been reverse transcribed. Method: immunoSEQ multiplex PCR; TCRdb's copy keeps in-frame clones and lacks some. The data show 600,000 to 700,000 clones, over 10% seen once. This sequence was found in a man aged 25-45 years with type 1 diabetes. Sequenced material: naive CD4+ T cells from blood.

The CDR3 DNA follows: TGCGCCAGCAGCCAAGTACAGTTTCCTTCACCCCTCCACTTT. Amino acids: CASSQVQFPSPLHF. The chain recombines TRBV4-3 with TRBJ1-6; D gene unclear. This CDR3 region has 14 residues. With 1 base removed from V and 9 bases from J, the gap between germline ends came to 10 bases. Per germline, CDR1 LGHNA and CDR2 YSLEER.